Each of the 11 T cell receptor beta chains below was sequenced from the same sample in a study of cytomegalovirus exposure and HLA in healthy donors. The study ran its PCR with 60 Vbeta and 13 Jbeta primers. Sequencing was performed with immunoSEQ multiplex PCR; in TCRdb, only in-frame clones are kept and a portion is missing. The sample yields roughly 130,000 clones, around 80% seen once. Specimen: PBMCs. All receptors come from a man between 18 and 29 years old in good health and CMV-seronegative.

V gene TRBV4-3 combines with J gene TRBJ2-5; 9 nucleotides align to TRBD1. With the DNA end fitting TRBJ2-7 better, the J assignment may be wrong. The CDR3 spans 15 residues. CDR1 and CDR2 (germline): LGHNA, YSLEER. CDR3: CASSWGRTGDYEQYF. The CDR3 nucleotides are TGCGCCAGCAGCTGGGGGAGGACAGGGGACTACGAGCAGTACTTC.

The J gene is TRBJ2-3, the V gene TRBV9, with D perhaps TRBD2 (5 bases). Germline V gene lookup returns CDR1 SGDLS and CDR2 YYNGEE. Trimming stripped 3 bases from V and 3 bases from J, with 5 bases between. The CDR3 covers 12 residues. The CDR3 spells CASSGTTDTQYF. The CDR3 nucleotides are TGTGCCAGCAGCGGGACTACAGATACGCAGTATTTT.

In this sample, this clone turned up once. The V and J genes are TRBV25-1 and TRBJ1-6; tentative D call: TRBD1 (5 bases). The CDR3 loop spans 13 amino acids. V lost 4 bases, J lost 10 bases, and 11 bases lay in between. CDR1 is MGHDK and CDR2 is SYGVNS in the germline V gene. The CDR3 loop is CASSVATASPLHF. In nucleotides, the CDR3 is TGTGCCAGCAGTGTTGCGACAGCATCACCCCTCCACTTT.

The chain has TRBV11-3 and TRBJ2-3, with 10 bases fitting TRBD2. V gave up 1 base and J gave up 7 bases; unmatched junction bases: 5. The CDR3 loop spans 15 amino acids. Germline assignment: CDR1 SGHNT and CDR2 YENEEA. This chain's CDR3 is CASSLGALAGNTQYF. CDR3 sequence (DNA): TGTGCCAGCAGCTTAGGGGCACTAGCGGGAAATACGCAGTATTTT.

This clone was recorded once. The rearrangement links TRBV9 to TRBJ2-2, with 7 nucleotides matching TRBD2. The CDR3 covers 16 residues. Trimming at V came to 2 bases and at J to 4 bases, leaving 8 bases not matched to a gene. CDR1 SGDLS and CDR2 YYNGEE come from the germline V gene. CDR3 sequence reads: CASSVAGTTTTGELFF. In DNA, the CDR3 is TGTGCCAGCAGCGTGGCCGGGACTACCACCACCGGGGAGCTGTTTTTT.

The CDR3 nucleotides read TGTGCCAGCAGCGCTGGACAGGGGAGCAATCAGCCCCAGCATTTT. Protein product: CASSAGQGSNQPQHF. This chain connects TRBV9 to TRBJ1-5, with TRBD1 identical over 9 bases. V lost 3 bases to trimming and J lost 1 base; unmatched junction nucleotides: 2. Germline loops: CDR1 SGDLS, CDR2 YYNGEE. The CDR3 loop spans 15 amino acids. Filled out from reference TRBV9 and TRBJ1-5, the complete variable domain reads DSGVTQTPKHLITATGQRVTLRCSPRSGDLSVYWYQQSLDQGLQFLIQYYNGEERAKGNILERFSAQQFPDLHSELNLSSLELGDSALYFCASSAGQGSNQPQHFGDGTRLSIL.

The chain uses TRBV7-9 and TRBJ2-3; no reliable D call. The CDR3 totals 14 residues. V was pared by 3 bases and J by 2 bases, with 9 bases between. Germline V gene data show CDR1 as SEHNR and CDR2 as FQNEAQ (reference sequence). The CDR3 DNA reads as TGTGCCAGCAGCTTCTGGCAAAACACAGATACGCAGTATTTT. It is translated as CASSFWQNTDTQYF.

The chain joins TRBV19 to TRBJ2-7; 7 bases align to TRBD1. The germline gives CDR1 LNHDA, CDR2 SQIVND (reference sequence). The CDR3 has 12 amino acids. The ends lost 5 bases at V and 5 bases at J; junction bases unmatched: 3. The CDR3 is CASSLQGNEQYF. For the CDR3, the DNA is TGTGCCAGTAGTTTACAGGGGAACGAGCAGTACTTC. The full variable domain, completed using reference TRBV19 and TRBJ2-7, is DGGITQSPKYLFRKEGQNVTLSCEQNLNHDAMYWYRQDPGQGLRLIYYSQIVNDFQKGDIAEGYSVSREKKESFPLTVTSAQKNPTAFYLCASSLQGNEQYFGPGTRLTVT.

The chain carries TRBV18 and TRBJ1-4; 9 bases align to TRBD1. With 5 bases clipped from V and 5 bases from J, the junction kept 3 bases outside the gene matches. CDR3 size: 14 residues. The germline V gene has CDR1 KGHSH and CDR2 LQKENI. CDR3 in DNA: TGTGCCAGCTCAAGACAGGGGGTGAATGAAAAACTGTTTTTT. Translated, it gives CASSRQGVNEKLFF.

This rearrangement joins TRBV6-5 to TRBJ2-1; 7 nucleotides line up with TRBD2. In germline, CDR1 is MNHEY, CDR2 SVGAGI. V lost 5 bases to trimming and J lost 5 bases; unmatched junction nucleotides: 9. This CDR3 region has 15 residues. DNA for the CDR3: TGTGCCAGCAGTCAGTCCCTTGGGGGGGACAATGAGCAGTTCTTC. It codes for CASSQSLGGDNEQFF.

This clone was counted between two and nine times. The J gene is TRBJ2-1, the V gene TRBV5-1, with 9 bases identical to TRBD2. The CDR3 length is 15 residues. Germline V CDR1 and CDR2: SGHRS, YFSETQ. J lost 4 bases, V lost 4 bases, and 6 bases had no gene match. CDR3 in DNA: TGCGCCAGCAGCCCGGGACTAGCTACGTACAATGAGCAGTTCTTC. It encodes CASSPGLATYNEQFF.